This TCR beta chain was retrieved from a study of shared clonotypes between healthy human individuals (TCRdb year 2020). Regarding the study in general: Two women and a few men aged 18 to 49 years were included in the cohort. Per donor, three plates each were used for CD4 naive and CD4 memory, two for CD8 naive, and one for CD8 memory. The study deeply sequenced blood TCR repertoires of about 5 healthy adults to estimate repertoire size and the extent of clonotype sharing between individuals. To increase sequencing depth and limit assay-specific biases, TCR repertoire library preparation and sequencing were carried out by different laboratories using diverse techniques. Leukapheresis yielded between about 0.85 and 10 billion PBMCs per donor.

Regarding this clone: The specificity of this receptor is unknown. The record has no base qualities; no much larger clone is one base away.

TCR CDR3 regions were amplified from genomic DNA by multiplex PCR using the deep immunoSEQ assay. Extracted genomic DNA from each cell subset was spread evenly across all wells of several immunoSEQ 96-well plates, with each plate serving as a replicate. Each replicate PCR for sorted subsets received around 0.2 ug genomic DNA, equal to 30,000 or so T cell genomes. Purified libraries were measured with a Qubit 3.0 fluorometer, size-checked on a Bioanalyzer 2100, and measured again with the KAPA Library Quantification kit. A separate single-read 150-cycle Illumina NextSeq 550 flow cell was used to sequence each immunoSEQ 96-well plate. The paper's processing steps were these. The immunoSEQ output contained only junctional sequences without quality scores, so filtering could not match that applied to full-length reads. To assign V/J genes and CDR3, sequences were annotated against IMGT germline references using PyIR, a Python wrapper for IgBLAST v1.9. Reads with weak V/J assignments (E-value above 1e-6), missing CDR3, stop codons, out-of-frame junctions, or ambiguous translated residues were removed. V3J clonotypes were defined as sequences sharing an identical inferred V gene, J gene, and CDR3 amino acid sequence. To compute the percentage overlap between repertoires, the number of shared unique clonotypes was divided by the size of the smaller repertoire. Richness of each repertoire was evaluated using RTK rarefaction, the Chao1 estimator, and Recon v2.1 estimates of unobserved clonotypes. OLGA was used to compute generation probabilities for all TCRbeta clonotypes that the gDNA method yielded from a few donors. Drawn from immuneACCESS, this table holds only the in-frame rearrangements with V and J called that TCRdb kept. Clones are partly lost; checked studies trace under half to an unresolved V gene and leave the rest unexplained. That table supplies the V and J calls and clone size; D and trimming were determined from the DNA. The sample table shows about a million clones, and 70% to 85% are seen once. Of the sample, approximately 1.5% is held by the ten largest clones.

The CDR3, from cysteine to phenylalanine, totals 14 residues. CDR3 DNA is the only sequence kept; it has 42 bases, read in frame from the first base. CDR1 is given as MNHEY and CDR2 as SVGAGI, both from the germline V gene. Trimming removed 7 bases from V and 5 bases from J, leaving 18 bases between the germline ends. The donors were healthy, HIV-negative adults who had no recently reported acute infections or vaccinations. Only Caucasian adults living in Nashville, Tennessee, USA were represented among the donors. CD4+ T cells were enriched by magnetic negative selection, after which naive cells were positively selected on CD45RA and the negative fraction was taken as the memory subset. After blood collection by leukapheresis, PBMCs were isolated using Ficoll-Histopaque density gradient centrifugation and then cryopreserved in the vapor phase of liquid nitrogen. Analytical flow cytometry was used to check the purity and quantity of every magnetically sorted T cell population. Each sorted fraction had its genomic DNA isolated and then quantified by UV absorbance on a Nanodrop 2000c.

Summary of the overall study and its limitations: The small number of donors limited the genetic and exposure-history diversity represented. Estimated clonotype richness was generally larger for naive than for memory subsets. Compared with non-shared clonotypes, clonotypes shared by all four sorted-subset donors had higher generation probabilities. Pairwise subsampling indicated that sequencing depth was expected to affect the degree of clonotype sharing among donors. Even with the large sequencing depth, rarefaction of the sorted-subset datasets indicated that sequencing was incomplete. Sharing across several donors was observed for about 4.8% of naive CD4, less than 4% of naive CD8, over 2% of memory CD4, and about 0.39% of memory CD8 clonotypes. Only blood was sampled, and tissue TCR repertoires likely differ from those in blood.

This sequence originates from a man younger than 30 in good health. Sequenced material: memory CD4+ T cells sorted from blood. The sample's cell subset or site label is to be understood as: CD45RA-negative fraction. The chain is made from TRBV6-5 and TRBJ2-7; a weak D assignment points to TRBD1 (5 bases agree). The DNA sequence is TGTGCCAGCACCACAGGTCGCAGGCCCCACGAGCAGTACTTC. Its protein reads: CASTTGRRPHEQYF.